The sequence of this TCR beta chain was determined in a study of patients and donors after allogeneic stem cell transplantation. This clonotype was observed many times. Germline loops: CDR1 SSHAT, CDR2 FNYEAQ (reference sequence). This CDR3 is built from 13 residues. The V end lost 2 bases, the J end lost 1 base, and 5 bases lay between the germline ends. TCRdb processed the RT-PCR reads anew with MiXCR; each CDR3 protein has one entry. The table records 87,000 or so distinct CDR3 sequences, 4% to 5% of them present only once. The specimen was blood, either unsorted or a sorted T cell fraction (not recorded which). The source is a human donor who was either an allogeneic HSCT recipient or a stem cell or donor lymphocyte infusion donor (not recorded which). It is not recorded whose cells these are; they may come from a transplant donor. The chain couples TRBV7-7 to TRBJ1-1; D is ambiguous. For the CDR3, the DNA is TGTGCCAGCAGCTTACGAGCGAACACTGAAGCTTTCTTT. Encoded protein: CASSLRANTEAFF.